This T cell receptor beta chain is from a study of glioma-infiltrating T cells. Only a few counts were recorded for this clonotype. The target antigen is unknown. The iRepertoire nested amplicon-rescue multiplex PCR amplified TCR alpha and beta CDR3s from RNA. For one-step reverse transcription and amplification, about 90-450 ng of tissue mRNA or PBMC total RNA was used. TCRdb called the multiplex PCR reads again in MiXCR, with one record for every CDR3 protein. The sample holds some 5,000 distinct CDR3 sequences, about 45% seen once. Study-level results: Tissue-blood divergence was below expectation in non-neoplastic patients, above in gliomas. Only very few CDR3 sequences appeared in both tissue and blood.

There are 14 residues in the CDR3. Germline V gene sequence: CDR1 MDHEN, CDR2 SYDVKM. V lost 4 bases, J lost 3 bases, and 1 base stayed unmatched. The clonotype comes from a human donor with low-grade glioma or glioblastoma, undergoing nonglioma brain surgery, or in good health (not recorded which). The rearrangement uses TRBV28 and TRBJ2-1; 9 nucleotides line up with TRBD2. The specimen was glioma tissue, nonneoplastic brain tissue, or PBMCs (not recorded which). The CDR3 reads CASSSTSGYNEQFF. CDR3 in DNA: TGTGCCAGCAGTTCGACTAGCGGCTACAATGAGCAGTTCTTC. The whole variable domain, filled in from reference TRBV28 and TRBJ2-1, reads DVKVTQSSRYLVKRTGEKVFLECVQDMDHENMFWYRQDPGLGLRLIYFSYDVKMKEKGDIPEGYSVSREKKERFSLILESASTNQTSMYLCASSSTSGYNEQFFGPGTRLTVL.